These T cell receptor beta chains were read from a single sample in a study of beta chain features in type 1 diabetes. TCRdb keeps only in-frame clones here, not all; method: immunoSEQ multiplex PCR. The sample includes roughly 400,000 clones, around 10% seen only once; the top ten take about 0.6%. The sample consisted of central memory CD4+ T cells from blood. The receptor source for this set is a man aged 30 to 39 with type 1 diabetes. CDR3s include the opening cysteine and the closing phenylalanine or tryptophan. The D gene is left open where the match is weak. For some rows the clone size is stated as once, few or many, or as a class when expanded; others skip it.

v_gene	abundance	j_gene	d_gene	CDR3aa	CDR3nt
TRBV25-1	few	TRBJ2-1	.	CASSEYDQGVTYNEQFF	TGTGCCAGCAGTGAATACGACCAGGGAGTAACCTACAATGAGCAGTTCTTC
TRBV11-3	.	TRBJ1-2	.	CASSLDRHNYGYTF	TGTGCCAGCAGCTTGGACAGACATAACTATGGCTACACCTTC
TRBV2	.	TRBJ2-7	TRBD1	CASSRGNSYEQYF	TGTGCCAGCAGCAGGGGGAACTCCTACGAGCAGTACTTC
TRBV30	.	TRBJ1-2	.	CAWTYPRQAYGYTF	TGTGCCTGGACCTACCCCCGACAGGCCTATGGCTACACCTTC
TRBV19	.	TRBJ1-4	.	CASSMRGNEKLFF	TGTGCCAGTAGTATGCGCGGGAATGAAAAACTGTTTTTT
TRBV9	.	TRBJ2-7	TRBD2	CASSVNSGSSYEQYF	TGTGCCAGCAGCGTAAATAGCGGGAGCTCCTACGAGCAGTACTTC
TRBV5-1	.	TRBJ2-3	.	CASSYARTNTDTQYF	TGCGCCAGCAGCTATGCGCGGACGAACACAGATACGCAGTATTTT
TRBV4-1	.	TRBJ1-5	TRBD1	CASSFTRGQGANQPQHF	TGCGCCAGCAGTTTCACCCGGGGACAGGGGGCTAATCAGCCCCAGCATTTT
TRBV9	few	TRBJ2-3	.	CASSVGGYTDTQYF	TGTGCCAGCAGCGTAGGGGGGTACACAGATACGCAGTATTTT
TRBV4-1	few	TRBJ1-2	.	CASQTMVAVGGYTF	TGCGCCAGCCAAACGATGGTTGCGGTTGGTGGCTACACCTTC
TRBV6-5	.	TRBJ1-1	TRBD1	CASSQTGTAAFF	TGTGCCAGCAGTCAAACCGGGACAGCGGCTTTCTTT
TRBV11-2	.	TRBJ1-1	TRBD1	CASSSSSTGGSEEAFF	TGTGCCAGCAGCTCAAGTTCCACAGGGGGCTCCGAGGAAGCTTTCTTT
TRBV2	.	TRBJ2-2	TRBD1	CASSVGTGAGELFF	TGTGCCAGCAGTGTGGGGACAGGGGCCGGGGAGCTGTTTTTT
TRBV7-2	few	TRBJ1-4	TRBD1	CASSRQGAKEKLFF	TGTGCCAGCAGCAGACAGGGGGCCAAAGAAAAACTGTTTTTT
TRBV6-1	.	TRBJ2-2	.	CASKGRDNTGELFF	TGTGCCAGCAAGGGCCGGGACAACACCGGGGAGCTGTTTTTT
TRBV4-1	few	TRBJ1-2	.	CASSQDTGQGYGYTF	TGCGCCAGCAGCCAAGATACAGGGCAGGGCTATGGCTACACCTTC
TRBV6-4	few	TRBJ2-1	.	CASRDRGAFF	TGTGCCAGCAGGGACCGGGGGGCGTTCTTC
TRBV4-1	few	TRBJ2-7	TRBD1	CASSQKAGTGRPFEQYF	TGCGCCAGCAGCCAAAAGGCGGGGACAGGGCGTCCCTTCGAGCAGTACTTC
TRBV5-1	few	TRBJ2-5	TRBD1	CASSLAGQGGETQYF	TGCGCCAGCAGCTTGGCGGGACAGGGCGGCGAGACCCAGTACTTC
TRBV27	few	TRBJ2-5	TRBD1	CASTQSPGQGKETQYF	TGTGCCAGCACCCAATCACCGGGACAGGGAAAAGAGACCCAGTACTTC
TRBV6-6	.	TRBJ1-5	.	CASSVGVGEPQHF	TGTGCCAGCTCAGTCGGGGTTGGGGAGCCCCAGCATTTT
TRBV30	few	TRBJ1-1	.	CAWSSKGWPEAFF	TGTGCCTGGAGTAGCAAGGGGTGGCCTGAAGCTTTCTTT
TRBV5-1	.	TRBJ2-5	.	CASSLTGRETQYF	TGCGCCAGCAGCCTAACAGGGAGGGAGACCCAGTACTTC
TRBV6-1	few	TRBJ2-1	.	CASIMEFYNEQFF	TGTGCCAGCATAATGGAGTTTTACAATGAGCAGTTCTTC
TRBV28	few	TRBJ2-2	.	CASRREATGELFF	TGTGCCAGCAGGAGGGAGGCCACCGGGGAGCTGTTTTTT
TRBV28	.	TRBJ2-5	TRBD2	CASSLGAGGGQETQYF	TGTGCCAGCAGTTTAGGAGCGGGAGGAGGGCAAGAGACCCAGTACTTC
TRBV27	few	TRBJ2-7	TRBD2	CASSPGASGTYEQYF	TGTGCCAGCAGTCCCGGGGCTAGCGGGACCTACGAGCAGTACTTC
TRBV28	few	TRBJ2-1	.	CASNGPTYNEQFF	TGTGCCAGCAACGGACCCACCTACAATGAGCAGTTCTTC
TRBV6-5	.	TRBJ1-1	.	CASSYSVGAGTEAFF	TGTGCCAGCAGTTACTCAGTGGGGGCCGGGACTGAAGCTTTCTTT
TRBV5-1	few	TRBJ1-1	.	CASSLGFGGDTEAFF	TGCGCCAGCAGCTTGGGATTCGGGGGCGACACTGAAGCTTTCTTT
TRBV7-2	few	TRBJ2-5	.	CASSFVQGWETQYF	TGTGCCAGCAGCTTCGTTCAGGGTTGGGAGACCCAGTACTTC
TRBV28	many	TRBJ2-2	.	CASLQTVNTGELFF	TGTGCCAGCCTCCAGACAGTGAACACCGGGGAGCTGTTTTTT
TRBV25-1	few	TRBJ2-3	TRBD2	CASSEGRTSGSTDTQYF	TGTGCCAGCAGTGAGGGTCGGACTAGCGGGAGTACAGATACGCAGTATTTT
TRBV5-4	many	TRBJ1-1	TRBD1	CASSLGTGLNTEAFF	TGTGCCAGCAGCTTAGGGACAGGGTTGAACACTGAAGCTTTCTTT
TRBV14	.	TRBJ1-3	.	CASSPRLLSGNTIYF	TGTGCCAGCAGCCCTAGACTGCTCTCTGGAAACACCATATATTTT
TRBV7-2	few	TRBJ2-2	TRBD1	CASSSGTGTGELFF	TGTGCCAGCAGCTCCGGGACAGGGACCGGGGAGCTGTTTTTT
TRBV2	many	TRBJ2-5	.	CASSRLELETQYF	TGTGCCAGCAGTCGACTAGAATTGGAGACCCAGTACTTC
TRBV11-2	few	TRBJ2-3	.	CASSLGRLTDTQYF	TGTGCCAGCAGCTTAGGCAGGCTTACAGATACGCAGTATTTT
TRBV5-1	few	TRBJ1-1	.	CASSSPSTTEAFF	TGCGCCAGCAGCTCACCCAGTACGACTGAAGCTTTCTTT
TRBV11-2	.	TRBJ2-7	.	CASSTPRDSRWDEQYF	TGTGCCAGCAGCACACCCCGGGACTCTCGGTGGGACGAGCAGTACTTC
TRBV2	.	TRBJ2-3	TRBD1	CASRTGGVTDTQYF	TGTGCCAGCAGAACAGGGGGCGTCACAGATACGCAGTATTTT
TRBV29-1	.	TRBJ2-1	TRBD2	CSVASGKRNEQFF	TGCAGCGTTGCTAGCGGGAAACGCAATGAGCAGTTCTTC
TRBV5-1	few	TRBJ2-7	TRBD1	CASSSFKTGHEQYF	TGCGCCAGCAGTTCATTTAAGACAGGGCACGAGCAGTACTTC
TRBV25-1	few	TRBJ2-1	TRBD2	CASSAAGTSGRWVEQFF	TGTGCCAGCAGTGCCGCCGGGACTAGCGGGAGGTGGGTTGAGCAGTTCTTC
TRBV11-3	few	TRBJ2-3	TRBD2	CASSSGLAGDTQYF	TGTGCCAGCAGCTCGGGACTAGCGGGAGATACGCAGTATTTT
TRBV27	few	TRBJ1-2	.	CASSYLKQLPTGGYTF	TGTGCCAGCAGTTACCTAAAACAGCTGCCGACTGGCGGCTACACCTTC
TRBV11-2	few	TRBJ1-4	.	CASSLVGRGSEKLFF	TGTGCCAGCAGCTTAGTAGGCAGGGGATCTGAAAAACTGTTTTTT
TRBV6-1	.	TRBJ2-1	.	CASSEYSGFISYNEQFF	TGTGCCAGCAGTGAATATAGCGGATTCATCTCCTACAATGAGCAGTTCTTC
TRBV4-3	few	TRBJ1-2	.	CASSQGLQGYDYGYTF	TGCGCCAGCAGCCAAGGTCTTCAGGGGTATGACTATGGCTACACCTTC
TRBV11-2	.	TRBJ2-7	TRBD1	CASRLTGGSSYEQYF	TGTGCCAGCAGATTAACAGGGGGCAGCTCGTACGAGCAGTACTTC
TRBV4-3	.	TRBJ1-4	TRBD1	CASSSQGAGEKLFF	TGCGCCAGCAGCTCACAGGGGGCGGGTGAAAAACTGTTTTTT
TRBV28	many	TRBJ1-2	.	CASRVNYGYTF	TGTGCCAGCCGGGTAAACTATGGCTACACCTTC
TRBV6-5	.	TRBJ1-2	.	CASSERRTYGYTF	TGTGCCAGCAGCGAGAGACGGACCTATGGCTACACCTTC
TRBV14	few	TRBJ2-5	.	CASSQVGFEGETQYF	TGTGCCAGCAGCCAAGTGGGTTTTGAGGGAGAGACCCAGTACTTC
TRBV7-3	.	TRBJ2-3	.	CASSLMPSTNTDTQYF	TGTGCCAGCAGCTTAATGCCTAGTACCAACACAGATACGCAGTATTTT
TRBV6-1	few	TRBJ2-3	TRBD2	CASSEDQGEGTQYF	TGTGCCAGCAGTGAGGATCAAGGGGAGGGTACGCAGTATTTT